This T cell receptor beta chain was identified during a study of blood T cell repertoires in COVID-19. Study overall: PBMCs, B-cell-depleted T cells, or T cells were the source of the cDNA or gDNA that made up the material.

The V segment lost 8 bases and the J segment 0 bases; nucleotides outside the gene matches: 9. The germline gives CDR1 LNHDA, CDR2 SQIVND (reference sequence). This CDR3 is 15 amino acids long. As processed by the authors: Researchers report that nucleated cell counts were estimated from reference gene primer amplification. Sequenced by immunoSEQ multiplex PCR; TCRdb stores in-frame clones only, minus some. That table furnishes V, J and clone size, whereas the DNA furnished D and trimming. This sample has roughly 40,000 clones, with approximately 85% found just once. The sequencing sample was made of peripheral blood. This receptor was obtained from a human donor in a cohort sampled during active COVID-19. The chain couples TRBV19 to TRBJ2-5; TRBD1 matches 7 bases. CDR3 DNA: TGTGCCAGTGGGGATCGAGGGGGCCACCAAGAGACCCAGTACTTC. Its translation is CASGDRGGHQETQYF.